This entry lists 21 T cell receptor beta chains sequenced from one sample in a study of CD8+ T cells in alopecia areata. Treatment specified: oral pan-JAK inhibitor, 5-10 mg twice daily. cDNA reverse transcribed from extracted RNA served as the sequencing template. Sequencing was performed with immunoSEQ multiplex PCR; in TCRdb, only in-frame clones are kept and a portion is missing. Counted here are some 190,000 clones, just under 65% occurring once; the ten biggest clones make up about 1.3%. This specimen was CD4+ T cells sorted from blood, taken at week 49, from a patient treated with tofacitinib. These receptors originate from a human donor with alopecia areata.

This clone has a handful of counts. The chain links TRBV29-1 to TRBJ1-1; tentative D call: TRBD1 (5 bases). Trimming shortened V by 0 bases and J by 7 bases, and 15 bases separated the two germline ends. Germline loops: CDR1 SQVTM, CDR2 ANQGSEA. The CDR3 consists of 14 residues. The CDR3 loop reads CSVEDLRGGGEAFF. The CDR3 DNA is TGCAGCGTTGAAGATCTGAGGGGAGGAGGTGAAGCTTTCTTT.

This clone turned up a few times. The chain has TRBV2 and TRBJ1-5; D is unresolved. CDR1 and CDR2 (germline): SNHLY, FYNNEI. The CDR3 is 13 residues long. V was pared by 3 bases and J by 3 bases, with 6 bases between. CDR3 amino acids: CASSDNLNQPQHF. The CDR3 DNA is TGTGCCAGCAGTGACAACCTCAATCAGCCCCAGCATTTT. The full variable domain, its missing parts supplied by reference TRBV2 and TRBJ1-5, is EPEVTQTPSHQVTQMGQEVILRCVPISNHLYFYWYRQILGQKVEFLVSFYNNEISEKSEIFDDQFSVERPDGSNFTLKIRSTKLEDSAMYFCASSDNLNQPQHFGDGTRLSIL.

This clone came up a few times. The chain couples TRBV19 to TRBJ2-3, with 9 positions matching TRBD2. The CDR3 consists of 15 residues. Germline CDR1 is LNHDA and CDR2 is SQIVND (reference sequence). Trimming cost V 2 bases and J 0 bases; bases outside gene matches: 0. The CDR3 nucleotides read TGTGCCAGTAGTATAACTAGCGGGAGCACAGATACGCAGTATTTT. As protein: CASSITSGSTDTQYF.

The gene calls are TRBV7-9 and TRBJ2-7, with 9 bases that match TRBD1. CDR3 length equals 16 residues. J gave up 3 bases and V 0 bases, and 6 bases lay outside the gene matches. Germline loops: CDR1 SEHNR, CDR2 FQNEAQ (reference sequence). The CDR3 bases are TGTGCCAGCAGCTTAGCCGGGACAGGGCGGCTCTACGAGCAGTACTTC. Encoded protein: CASSLAGTGRLYEQYF.

This clone was counted a few times. The rearrangement links TRBV4-3 to TRBJ2-1, with 7 bases lining up with TRBD1. Unmatched junction bases numbered 2, after V lost 0 bases and J lost 3 bases. The germline V gene encodes CDR1 LGHNA and CDR2 YSLEER. This CDR3 is built from 15 residues. DNA for the CDR3: TGCGCCAGCAGCCAAGAAGGGGGCTTCTACAATGAGCAGTTCTTC. Protein sequence: CASSQEGGFYNEQFF.

This rearrangement joins TRBV27 to TRBJ2-5; 8 bases map to TRBD2. V dropped 3 bases and J dropped 4; count of bases not matched to a gene: 4. The CDR3 is 14 residues long. Germline-derived CDR1 and CDR2 are MNHEY and SMNVEV (reference sequence). The CDR3 DNA is TGTGCCAGCAGTTTCGGGGGGGCCGCAGAGACCCAGTACTTC. As protein: CASSFGGAAETQYF.

V is TRBV10-3 and J is TRBJ2-7; D unclear. The CDR3 contains 11 residues. Germline V lookup: CDR1 ENHRY, CDR2 SYGVKD. V shed 3 bases and J shed 0 bases, with 0 bases lying between them. The CDR3: CAISDSYEQYF. The CDR3 nucleotides are TGTGCCATCAGTGACTCCTACGAGCAGTACTTC.

The chain is built from TRBV9 and TRBJ2-7; TRBD1 matches 7 bases. CDR1 is SGDLS and CDR2 is YYNGEE in the germline V gene. V lost 2 bases, J lost 5 bases, and 13 bases stayed unmatched. The CDR3 loop spans 16 amino acids. CDR3 sequence: CASSVTGQAKGHEQYF. The CDR3, as DNA: TGTGCCAGCAGCGTGACCGGACAGGCGAAAGGCCACGAGCAGTACTTC.

There are a few counts of this clone. CDR3: CSVDQGGYEQYF. The CDR3 DNA sequence: TGCAGCGTTGATCAGGGTGGGTACGAGCAGTACTTC. This chain joins TRBV29-1 and TRBJ2-7, with a tentative D call TRBD1 (5 bases). Trimming left V 3 bases short and J 4 bases short, with 10 bases between. Germline values: CDR1 SQVTM, CDR2 ANQGSEA. The CDR3 has 12 residues.

The chain uses TRBV2 and TRBJ1-4; D remains unclear. CDR1 and CDR2 (germline): SNHLY, FYNNEI. V was shortened by 3 bases and J by 8 bases, with 7 bases between the two germline ends. The CDR3 loop spans 12 amino acids. CDR3 loop: CASSDFREKLFF. CDR3 coding DNA: TGTGCCAGCAGTGACTTTAGGGAAAAACTGTTTTTT.

This clone has just one count. Other DNA sequences of this sample code for an identical CDR3. The rearrangement links TRBV29-1 to TRBJ2-7; D perhaps matches TRBD1 (6 bases). The CDR3 covers 12 residues. Per germline, CDR1 SQVTM and CDR2 ANQGSEA. V gave up 6 bases and J gave up 1 base, with 10 bases separating them. CDR3: CSVGQGSYEQYF. CDR3 nucleotide sequence: TGCAGCGTGGGCCAGGGGTCCTACGAGCAGTACTTC.

V gene TRBV7-2 combines with J gene TRBJ1-5; D is unclear. Germline V lookup: CDR1 SGHTA, CDR2 FQGNSA. The CDR3 runs to 14 residues. V gave up 6 bases and J gave up 5 bases, with 14 bases separating them. In DNA form, the CDR3 reads TGTGCCAGCAGTGAAGTCTCATTGGATCAGCCCCAGCATTTT. Amino acid sequence: CASSEVSLDQPQHF.

The V gene is TRBV5-1, the J gene TRBJ2-2; 8 bases are a match to TRBD1. Germline loops: CDR1 SGHRS, CDR2 YFSETQ. The CDR3 sequence is 14 residues long. J gave up 8 bases and V 6 bases, and 9 bases lay outside the gene matches. The CDR3 nucleotides read TGCGCCAGCACCAACGACAGGGGACAAGGGGAGCTGTTTTTT. It translates to CASTNDRGQGELFF.

This sequence joins TRBV15 and TRBJ1-1; D gene unclear. CDR1 and CDR2 (germline): LNHNV, YYDKDF (reference sequence). The V end lost 1 base, the J end lost 0 bases, and 6 bases lay between the germline ends. CDR3 size: 14 residues. CDR3 DNA sequence: TGTGCCACCAGCAGAGGGTTTGTGAACACTGAAGCTTTCTTT. Protein product: CATSRGFVNTEAFF.

This clone showed up just a few times. The rearrangement joins TRBV27 to TRBJ1-5; the D is unclear. This CDR3 is built from 15 residues. Trimming shortened V by 8 bases and J by 2 bases, and 16 bases separated the two germline ends. Germline CDR1 is MNHEY and CDR2 is SMNVEV (reference sequence). The DNA for the CDR3 is TGTGCCAGCCGAATAACTCCTGAGGGCAATCAGCCCCAGCATTTT. Protein sequence: CASRITPEGNQPQHF.

The CDR3 region has the DNA TGTGCCTGGAGTGTACTACAGGTCCCCACTGAAGCTTTCTTT. This gives the protein CAWSVLQVPTEAFF. This chain links TRBV30 with TRBJ1-1; tentatively, D is TRBD1 (5 bases). The CDR3 has 14 residues. Germline CDR1 and CDR2: GTSNPN and SVGIG (reference sequence). Trimming left V 0 bases short and J 4 bases short, with 12 bases between.

This chain joins TRBV2 and TRBJ2-3, with D unresolved. There are 14 residues in the CDR3. The germline V gene has CDR1 SNHLY and CDR2 FYNNEI. V shed 4 bases and J shed 0 bases, with 8 bases lying between them. CDR3 amino acids: CASSGRPSTDTQYF. The CDR3 DNA is TGTGCCAGCAGTGGCCGACCTAGCACAGATACGCAGTATTTT.

A few counts support this clone. The chain combines TRBV4-3 with TRBJ2-3, with TRBD2 matching over 8 bases. V lost 1 base, J lost 0 bases, and 9 bases stayed unmatched. Germline V gives CDR1 LGHNA, CDR2 YSLEER. This CDR3 has 18 amino acids. CDR3 in DNA: TGCGCCAGCAGCCAAGCTTCCTCCGTAGCGGGGAGCACAGATACGCAGTATTTT. Encoded protein: CASSQASSVAGSTDTQYF.

V usage is TRBV30 and J usage is TRBJ1-6, with TRBD1 identical over 10 bases. From germline, CDR1 is GTSNPN and CDR2 SVGIG (reference sequence). The CDR3 covers 16 residues. With V trimmed by 2 bases and J by 10 bases, 11 bases remained unmatched. The CDR3 region has the DNA TGTGCCTGGAGTCCCGACCGGGGACAGGGGAACTCACCCCTCCACTTT. It encodes CAWSPDRGQGNSPLHF.

J is TRBJ2-3 and V is TRBV4-3, with D uncertain. This CDR3 is 15 amino acids long. CDR1 is LGHNA, CDR2 YSLEER, per germline. V was cut by 0 bases and J by 2 bases, with 9 bases left in between. The CDR3 coding sequence is TGCGCCAGCAGCCAAGATAGGGCCCTCACAGATACGCAGTATTTT. It translates to CASSQDRALTDTQYF.

The V and J genes are TRBV6-1 and TRBJ1-2; D call uncertain. V lost 1 base to trimming and J lost 4 bases, with 16 bases between them. CDR1 MNHNS and CDR2 SASEGT come from the germline V gene. CDR3 length equals 16 residues. In DNA, the CDR3 is TGTGCCAGCAGTGAAGACGTAAGGGTCCCTTTCTATGGCTACACCTTC. Translation gives CASSEDVRVPFYGYTF.